The source of this TCR beta chain is a study of human T cells and chemical hapten exposure. Study background: On roughly 2 cm by roughly 2 cm of upper inner arm skin, sensitization was performed with 2% DPC.

MiXCR, applied by TCRdb to the RACE reads, yields one record per CDR3 protein. The sample yields just over 70,000 distinct CDR3 sequences, over 8.5% seen once. The CDR3 has 15 residues. Trimming took off 4 bases at V and 5 bases at J, with 18 bases between the two ends. Germline CDR1 SGHRS, CDR2 YFSETQ. Sample time point: patch test 3, about 24 weeks after DPC sensitization. Treatment here: therapeutic diphenylcyclopropenone sensitization with weekly scalp DPC. The sequenced sample was whole blood, obtained in connection with sensitization to the hapten diphenylcyclopropenone (DPC). V is TRBV5-1 and J is TRBJ1-1; no reliable D call. This TCR came from a woman between 50 and 59 years old with alopecia areata. Some clones in this sample may be carry-over from other donors' samples. CDR3 DNA: TGCGCCAGCAGCCCTGAGGCCACCCGCCGGACTGAAGCTTTCTTT. Translated: CASSPEATRRTEAFF.